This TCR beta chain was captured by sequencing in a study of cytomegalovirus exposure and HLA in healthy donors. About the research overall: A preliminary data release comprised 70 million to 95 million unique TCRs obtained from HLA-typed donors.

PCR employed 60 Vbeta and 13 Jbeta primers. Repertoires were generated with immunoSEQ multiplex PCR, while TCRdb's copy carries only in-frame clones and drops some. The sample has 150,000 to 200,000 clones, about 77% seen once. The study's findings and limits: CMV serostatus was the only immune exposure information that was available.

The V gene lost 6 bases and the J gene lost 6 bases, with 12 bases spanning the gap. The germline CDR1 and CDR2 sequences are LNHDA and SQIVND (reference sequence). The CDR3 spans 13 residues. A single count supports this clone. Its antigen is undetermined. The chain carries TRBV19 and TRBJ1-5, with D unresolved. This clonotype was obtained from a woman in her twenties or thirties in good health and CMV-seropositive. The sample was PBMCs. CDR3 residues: CASSDPRGQPQHF. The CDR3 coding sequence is TGTGCCAGTAGCGATCCCCGGGGTCAGCCCCAGCATTTT.